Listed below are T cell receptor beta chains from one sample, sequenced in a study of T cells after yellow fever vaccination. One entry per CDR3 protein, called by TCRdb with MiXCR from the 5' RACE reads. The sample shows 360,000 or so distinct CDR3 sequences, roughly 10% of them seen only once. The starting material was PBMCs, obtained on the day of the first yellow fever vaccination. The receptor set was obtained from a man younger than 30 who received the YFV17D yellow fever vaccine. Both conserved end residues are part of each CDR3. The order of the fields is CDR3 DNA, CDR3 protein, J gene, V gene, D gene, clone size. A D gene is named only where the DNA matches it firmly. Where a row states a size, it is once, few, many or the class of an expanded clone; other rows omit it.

TGTGCCAGCAGTCCGGACAGGAAGTATGGCTACACCTTC CASSPDRKYGYTF TRBJ1-2 TRBV12-3/TRBV12-4 TRBD1 -
TGCGCCAGCAGCTTTCGGGCTAGCGGGCAAGAGACCCAGTACTTC CASSFRASGQETQYF TRBJ2-5 TRBV5-1 TRBD2 -
TGTGCCAGCAGGTCACCGGGACAGGGGCCCTACGAGCAGTACTTC CASRSPGQGPYEQYF TRBJ2-7 TRBV11-2 TRBD1 -
TGTGCCAGCAGCTTCAGCCGACTAGCGGCCCTTGAGACCCAGTACTTC CASSFSRLAALETQYF TRBJ2-5 TRBV7-9 TRBD2 few
TGTGCCAGCAGCCCTGTAGGGGCCTACGAGCAGTACTTC CASSPVGAYEQYF TRBJ2-7 TRBV6-2/TRBV6-3 - -
TGTGCCAGCAGTCCGGAACAGGGTCTGGGGGAAAAACTGTTTTTT CASSPEQGLGEKLFF TRBJ1-4 TRBV12-3/TRBV12-4 - few
TGTGCCAGCAGCCACGGACGGACAGGGCGAGGTGAAGCTTTCTTT CASSHGRTGRGEAFF TRBJ1-1 TRBV3-1 TRBD1 many
TGCGCCAGCAGCCCGTCACTAGCGACCGAGACCCAGTACTTC CASSPSLATETQYF TRBJ2-5 TRBV4-3 TRBD2 many
TGCGCCAGCAGAGAAACAGGGAGGATAAATGGCTACACCTTC CASRETGRINGYTF TRBJ1-2 TRBV5-1 - few
TGCGCCAGCAGCCCCCAGGGGACGTCAACTAGCACAGATACGCAGTATTTT CASSPQGTSTSTDTQYF TRBJ2-3 TRBV4-3 - -